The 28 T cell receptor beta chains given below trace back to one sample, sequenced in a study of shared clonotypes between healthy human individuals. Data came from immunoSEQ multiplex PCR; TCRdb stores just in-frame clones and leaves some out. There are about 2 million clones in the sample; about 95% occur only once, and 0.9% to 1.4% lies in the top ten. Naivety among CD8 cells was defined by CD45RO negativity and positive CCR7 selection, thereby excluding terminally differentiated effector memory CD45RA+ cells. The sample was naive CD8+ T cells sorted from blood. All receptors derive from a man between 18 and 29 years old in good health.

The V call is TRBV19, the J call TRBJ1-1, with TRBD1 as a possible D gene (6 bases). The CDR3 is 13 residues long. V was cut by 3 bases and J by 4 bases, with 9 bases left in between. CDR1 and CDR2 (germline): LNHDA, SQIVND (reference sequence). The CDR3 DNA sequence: TGTGCCAGTAGTATGTCCAGGGGCACTGAAGCTTTCTTT. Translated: CASSMSRGTEAFF.

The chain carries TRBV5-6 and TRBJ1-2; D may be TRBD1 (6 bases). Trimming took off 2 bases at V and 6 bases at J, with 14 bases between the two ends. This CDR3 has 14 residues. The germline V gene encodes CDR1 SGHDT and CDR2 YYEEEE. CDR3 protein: CASSFRNEGDGYTF. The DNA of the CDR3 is TGTGCCAGCAGCTTTCGGAATGAGGGGGATGGCTACACCTTC.

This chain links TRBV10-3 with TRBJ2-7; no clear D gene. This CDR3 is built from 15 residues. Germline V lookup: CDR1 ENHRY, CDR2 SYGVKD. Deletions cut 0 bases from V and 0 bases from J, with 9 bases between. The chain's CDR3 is CAISESKGISYEQYF. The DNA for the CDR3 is TGTGCCATCAGTGAGTCGAAAGGGATCTCCTACGAGCAGTACTTC.

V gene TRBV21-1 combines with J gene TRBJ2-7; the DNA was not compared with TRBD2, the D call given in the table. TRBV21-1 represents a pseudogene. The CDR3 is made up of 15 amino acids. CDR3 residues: CASSLFPGLAYEQYF. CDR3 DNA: TGTGCCAGCAGCCTATTTCCGGGACTAGCCTACGAGCAGTACTTC.

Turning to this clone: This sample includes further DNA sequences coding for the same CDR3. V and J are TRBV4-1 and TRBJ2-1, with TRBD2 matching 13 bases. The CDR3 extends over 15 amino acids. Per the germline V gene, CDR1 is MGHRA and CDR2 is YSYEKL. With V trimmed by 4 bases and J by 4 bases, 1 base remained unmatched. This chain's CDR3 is CASSPTSGGYNEQFF. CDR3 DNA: TGCGCCAGCAGCCCGACTAGCGGGGGGTACAATGAGCAGTTCTTC.

In DNA, the CDR3 is TGTGCCAGCAGTTTGGGAGGGTTCGGTACAAATACGCAGTATTTT. Translating gives CASSLGGFGTNTQYF. The chain employs TRBV27 and TRBJ2-3; 7 bases map to TRBD2. There are 15 residues in the CDR3. After removal of 3 bases from V and 7 bases from J, the junction contained 10 bases not matched to a gene. Germline values: CDR1 MNHEY, CDR2 SMNVEV (reference sequence).

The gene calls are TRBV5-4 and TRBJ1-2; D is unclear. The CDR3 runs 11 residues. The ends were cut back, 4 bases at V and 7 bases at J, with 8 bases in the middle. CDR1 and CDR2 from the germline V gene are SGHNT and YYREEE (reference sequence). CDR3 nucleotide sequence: TGTGCCAGCAGCGGGAGCGGTGGCTACACCTTC. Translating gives CASSGSGGYTF.

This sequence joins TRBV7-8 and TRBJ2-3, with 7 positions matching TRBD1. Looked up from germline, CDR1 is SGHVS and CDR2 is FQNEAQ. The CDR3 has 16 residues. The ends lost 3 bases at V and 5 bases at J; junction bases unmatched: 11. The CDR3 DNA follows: TGTGCCAGCAGCTTGTATACAGGGGTAGTAGAAGATACGCAGTATTTT. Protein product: CASSLYTGVVEDTQYF.

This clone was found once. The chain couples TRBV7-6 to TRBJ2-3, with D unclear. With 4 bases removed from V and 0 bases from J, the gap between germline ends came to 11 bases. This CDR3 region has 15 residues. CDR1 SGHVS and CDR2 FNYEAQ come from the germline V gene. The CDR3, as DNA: TGTGCCAGCAGCTCTACACCTTATAGCACAGATACGCAGTATTTT. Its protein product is CASSSTPYSTDTQYF. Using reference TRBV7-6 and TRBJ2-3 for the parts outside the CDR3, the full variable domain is GAGVSQSPRYKVTKRGQDVALRCDPISGHVSLYWYRQALGQGPEFLTYFNYEAQQDKSGLPNDRFSAERPEGSISTLTIQRTEQRDSAMYRCASSSTPYSTDTQYFGPGTRLTVL.

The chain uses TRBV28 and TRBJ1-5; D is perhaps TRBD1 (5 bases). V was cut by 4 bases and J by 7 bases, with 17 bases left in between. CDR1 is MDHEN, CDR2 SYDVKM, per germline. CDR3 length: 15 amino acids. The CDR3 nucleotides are TGTGCCAGCAGTTCATTCGGGCAGGGAGGCCAGCCCCAGCATTTT. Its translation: CASSSFGQGGQPQHF.

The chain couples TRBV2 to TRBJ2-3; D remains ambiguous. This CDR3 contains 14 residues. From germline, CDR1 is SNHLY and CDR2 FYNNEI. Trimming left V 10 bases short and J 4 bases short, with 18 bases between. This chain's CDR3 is CATAGPREADTQYF. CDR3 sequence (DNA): TGTGCCACCGCCGGGCCCCGAGAGGCAGATACGCAGTATTTT.

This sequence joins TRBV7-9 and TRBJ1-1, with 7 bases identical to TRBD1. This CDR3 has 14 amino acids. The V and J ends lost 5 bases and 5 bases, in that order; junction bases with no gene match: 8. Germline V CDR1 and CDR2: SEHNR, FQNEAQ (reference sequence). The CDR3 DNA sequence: TGTGCCAGCAGCGCCCAGGGGGTCGTAACTGAAGCTTTCTTT. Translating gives CASSAQGVVTEAFF.

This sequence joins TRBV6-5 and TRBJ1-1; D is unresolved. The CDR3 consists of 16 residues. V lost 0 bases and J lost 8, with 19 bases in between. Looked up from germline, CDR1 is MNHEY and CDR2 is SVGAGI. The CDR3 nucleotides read TGTGCCAGCAGTTACTCGAAAGGTGAAATAGCTCTCGAAGCTTTCTTT. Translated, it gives CASSYSKGEIALEAFF.

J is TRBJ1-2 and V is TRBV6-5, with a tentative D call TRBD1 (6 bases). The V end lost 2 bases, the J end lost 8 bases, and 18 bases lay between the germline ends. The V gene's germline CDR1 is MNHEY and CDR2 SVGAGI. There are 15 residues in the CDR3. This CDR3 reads CASSYGETGYWGYTF. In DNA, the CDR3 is TGTGCCAGCAGTTACGGGGAGACAGGATATTGGGGCTACACCTTC.

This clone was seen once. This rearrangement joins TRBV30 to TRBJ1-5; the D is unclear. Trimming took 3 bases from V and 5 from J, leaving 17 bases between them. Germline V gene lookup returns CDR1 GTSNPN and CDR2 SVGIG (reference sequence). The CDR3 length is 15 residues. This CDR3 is CAWSAPLTADQPQHF. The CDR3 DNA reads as TGTGCCTGGAGCGCCCCTCTTACAGCTGATCAGCCCCAGCATTTT.

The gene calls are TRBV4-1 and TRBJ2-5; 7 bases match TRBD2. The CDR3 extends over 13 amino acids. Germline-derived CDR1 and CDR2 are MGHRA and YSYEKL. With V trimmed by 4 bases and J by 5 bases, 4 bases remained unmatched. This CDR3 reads CASSLYGGETQYF. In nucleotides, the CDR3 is TGCGCCAGCAGCCTGTACGGGGGGGAGACCCAGTACTTC.

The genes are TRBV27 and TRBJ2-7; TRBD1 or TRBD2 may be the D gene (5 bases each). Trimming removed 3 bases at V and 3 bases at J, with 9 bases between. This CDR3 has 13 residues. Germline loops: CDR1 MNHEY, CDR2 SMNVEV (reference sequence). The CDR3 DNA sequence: TGTGCCAGCAGTTTCGGGACCAACTACGAGCAGTACTTC. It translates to CASSFGTNYEQYF.

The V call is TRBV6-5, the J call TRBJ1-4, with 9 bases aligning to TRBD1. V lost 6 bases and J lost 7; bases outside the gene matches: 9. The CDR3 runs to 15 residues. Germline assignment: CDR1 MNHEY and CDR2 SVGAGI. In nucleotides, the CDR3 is TGTGCCAGCAGGCCGACCGGGACAGGGCCTGAAAAACTGTTTTTT. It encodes CASRPTGTGPEKLFF.

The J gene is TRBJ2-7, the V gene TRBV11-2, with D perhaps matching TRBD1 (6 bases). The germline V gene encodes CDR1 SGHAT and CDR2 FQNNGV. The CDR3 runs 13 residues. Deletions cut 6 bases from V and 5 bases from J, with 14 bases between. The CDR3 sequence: CASRFGQSDEQYF. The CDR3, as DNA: TGTGCCAGCAGATTCGGACAGTCTGACGAGCAGTACTTC.

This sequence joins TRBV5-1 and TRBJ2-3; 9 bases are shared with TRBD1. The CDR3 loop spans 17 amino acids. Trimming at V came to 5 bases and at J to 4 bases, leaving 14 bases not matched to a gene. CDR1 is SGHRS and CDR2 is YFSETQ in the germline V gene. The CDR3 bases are TGCGCCAGCAGTTTCCACGACCGGGACAGGGTGCCAGATACGCAGTATTTT. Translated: CASSFHDRDRVPDTQYF.

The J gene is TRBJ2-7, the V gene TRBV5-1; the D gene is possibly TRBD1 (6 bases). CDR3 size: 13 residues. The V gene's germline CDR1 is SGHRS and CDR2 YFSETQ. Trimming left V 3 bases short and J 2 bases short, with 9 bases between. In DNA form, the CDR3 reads TGCGCCAGCAGCTCGGACAGTCCCTACGAGCAGTACTTC. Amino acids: CASSSDSPYEQYF. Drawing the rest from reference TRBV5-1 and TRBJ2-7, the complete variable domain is KAGVTQTPRYLIKTRGQQVTLSCSPISGHRSVSWYQQTPGQGLQFLFEYFSETQRNKGNFPGRFSGRQFSNSRSEMNVSTLELGDSALYLCASSSDSPYEQYFGPGTRLTVT.

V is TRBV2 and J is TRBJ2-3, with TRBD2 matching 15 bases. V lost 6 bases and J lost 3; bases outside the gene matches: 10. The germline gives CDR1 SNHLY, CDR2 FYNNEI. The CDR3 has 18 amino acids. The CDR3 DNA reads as TGTGCCAGCAGCTATTGGACTAGCGGGAGGGCCTGGACAGATACGCAGTATTTT. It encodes CASSYWTSGRAWTDTQYF. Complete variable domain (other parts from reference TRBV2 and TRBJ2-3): EPEVTQTPSHQVTQMGQEVILRCVPISNHLYFYWYRQILGQKVEFLVSFYNNEISEKSEIFDDQFSVERPDGSNFTLKIRSTKLEDSAMYFCASSYWTSGRAWTDTQYFGPGTRLTVL.

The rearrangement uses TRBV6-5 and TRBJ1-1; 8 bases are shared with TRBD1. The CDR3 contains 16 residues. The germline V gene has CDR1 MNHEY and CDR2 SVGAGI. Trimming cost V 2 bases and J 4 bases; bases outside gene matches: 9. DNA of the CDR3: TGTGCCAGCAGTTACCCAACCCTAACAGGGGGCACTGAAGCTTTCTTT. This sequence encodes CASSYPTLTGGTEAFF.

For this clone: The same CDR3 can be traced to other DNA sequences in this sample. The DNA of the CDR3 is TGCGCCAGCAGCTTGGTCTGGGATGAGCAGTTCTTC. Its protein is CASSLVWDEQFF. The chain is built from TRBV5-1 and TRBJ2-1; unclear D gene. CDR1 SGHRS and CDR2 YFSETQ come from the germline V gene. V was clipped by 0 bases and J by 8 bases, with 6 bases between them. This CDR3 region has 12 residues.

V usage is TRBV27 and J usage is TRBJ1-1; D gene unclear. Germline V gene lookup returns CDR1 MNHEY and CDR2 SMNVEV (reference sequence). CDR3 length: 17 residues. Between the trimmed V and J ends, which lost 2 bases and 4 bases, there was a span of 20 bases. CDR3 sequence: CASSLRLGPQTGTEAFF. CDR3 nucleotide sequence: TGTGCCAGCAGTTTACGATTGGGTCCCCAGACGGGCACTGAAGCTTTCTTT.

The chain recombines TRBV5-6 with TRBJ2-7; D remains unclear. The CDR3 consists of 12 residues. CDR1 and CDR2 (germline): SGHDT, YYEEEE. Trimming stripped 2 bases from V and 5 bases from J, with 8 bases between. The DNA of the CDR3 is TGTGCCAGCAGCTTAAGGGCGGACGAGCAGTACTTC. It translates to CASSLRADEQYF.

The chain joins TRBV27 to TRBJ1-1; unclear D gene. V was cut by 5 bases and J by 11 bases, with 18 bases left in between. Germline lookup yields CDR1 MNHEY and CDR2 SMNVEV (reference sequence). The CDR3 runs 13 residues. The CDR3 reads CASSPSGVRWAFF. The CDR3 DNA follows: TGTGCCAGCAGTCCTTCCGGGGTCAGATGGGCTTTCTTT.

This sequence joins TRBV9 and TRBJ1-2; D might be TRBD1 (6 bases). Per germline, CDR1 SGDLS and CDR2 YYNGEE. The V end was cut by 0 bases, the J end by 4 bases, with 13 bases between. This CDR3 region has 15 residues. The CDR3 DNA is TGTGCCAGCAGCGTAGAGGGGGGCGGTGGCTATGGCTACACCTTC. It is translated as CASSVEGGGGYGYTF.